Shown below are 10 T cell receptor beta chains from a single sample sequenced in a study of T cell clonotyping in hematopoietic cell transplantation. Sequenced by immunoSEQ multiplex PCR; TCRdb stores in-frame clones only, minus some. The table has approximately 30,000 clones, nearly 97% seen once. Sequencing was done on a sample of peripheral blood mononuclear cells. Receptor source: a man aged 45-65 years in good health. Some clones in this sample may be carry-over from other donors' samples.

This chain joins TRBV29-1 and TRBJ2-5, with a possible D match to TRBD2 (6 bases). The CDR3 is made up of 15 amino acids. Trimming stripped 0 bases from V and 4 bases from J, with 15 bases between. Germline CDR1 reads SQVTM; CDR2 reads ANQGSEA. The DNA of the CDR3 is TGCAGCGTTGAAGACTTGGCGGGGTGGGGAGAGACCCAGTACTTC. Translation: CSVEDLAGWGETQYF.

This CDR3 is CASSIFGGLAGEQYF. CDR3 DNA: TGTGCCAGTAGTATTTTCGGGGGTTTGGCGGGCGAGCAGTACTTC. The J gene is TRBJ2-7, the V gene TRBV19, with D possibly matching TRBD2 (6 bases). V was pared by 3 bases and J by 6 bases, with 18 bases between. Germline CDR1 reads LNHDA; CDR2 reads SQIVND (reference sequence). The CDR3 spans 15 residues.

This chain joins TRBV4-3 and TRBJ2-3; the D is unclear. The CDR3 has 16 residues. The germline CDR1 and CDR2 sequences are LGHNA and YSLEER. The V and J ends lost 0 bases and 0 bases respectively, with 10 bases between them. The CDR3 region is CASSQEVSPSTDTQYF. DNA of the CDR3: TGCGCCAGCAGCCAAGAAGTTAGCCCTAGCACAGATACGCAGTATTTT.

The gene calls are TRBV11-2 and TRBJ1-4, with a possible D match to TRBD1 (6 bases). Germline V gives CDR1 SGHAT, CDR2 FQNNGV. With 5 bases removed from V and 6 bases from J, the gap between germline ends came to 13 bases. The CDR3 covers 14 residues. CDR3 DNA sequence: TGTGCCAGCAGCGCCGCCGGGACACATGAAAAACTGTTTTTT. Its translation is CASSAAGTHEKLFF.

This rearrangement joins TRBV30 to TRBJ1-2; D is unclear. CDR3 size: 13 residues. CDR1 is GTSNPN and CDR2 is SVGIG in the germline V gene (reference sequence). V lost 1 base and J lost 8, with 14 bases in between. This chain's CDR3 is CAWSERPSKGYTF. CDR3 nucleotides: TGTGCCTGGAGTGAAAGGCCGTCTAAAGGCTACACCTTC.

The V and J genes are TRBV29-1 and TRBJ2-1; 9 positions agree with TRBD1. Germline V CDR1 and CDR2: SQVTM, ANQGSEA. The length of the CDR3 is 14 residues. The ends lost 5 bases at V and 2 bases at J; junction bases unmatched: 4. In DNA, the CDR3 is TGCAGCGTTCAGAGGGACAGGGCCTACAATGAGCAGTTCTTC. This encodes CSVQRDRAYNEQFF.

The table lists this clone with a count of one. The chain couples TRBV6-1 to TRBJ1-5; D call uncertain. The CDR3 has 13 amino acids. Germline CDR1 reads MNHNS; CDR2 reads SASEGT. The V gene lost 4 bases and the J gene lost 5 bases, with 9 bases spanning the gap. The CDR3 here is CASSVRRDQPQHF. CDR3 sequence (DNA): TGTGCCAGCAGTGTTAGGAGGGATCAGCCCCAGCATTTT.

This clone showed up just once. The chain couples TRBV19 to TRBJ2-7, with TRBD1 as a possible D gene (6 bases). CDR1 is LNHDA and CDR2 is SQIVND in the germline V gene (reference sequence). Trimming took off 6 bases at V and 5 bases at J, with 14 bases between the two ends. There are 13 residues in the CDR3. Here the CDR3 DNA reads TGTGCCAGTAGGACACAGGGTTACGACGAGCAGTACTTC. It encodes CASRTQGYDEQYF.

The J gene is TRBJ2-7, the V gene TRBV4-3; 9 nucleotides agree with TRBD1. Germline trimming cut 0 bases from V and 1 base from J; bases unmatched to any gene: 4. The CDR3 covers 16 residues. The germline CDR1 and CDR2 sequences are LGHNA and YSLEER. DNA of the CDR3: TGCGCCAGCAGCCAAGACTTGACAGGGGGATCCTACGAGCAGTACTTC. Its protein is CASSQDLTGGSYEQYF.

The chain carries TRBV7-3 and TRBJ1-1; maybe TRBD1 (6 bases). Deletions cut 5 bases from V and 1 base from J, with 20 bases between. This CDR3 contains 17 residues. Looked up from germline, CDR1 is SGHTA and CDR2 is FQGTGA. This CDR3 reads CASSLAQGGWRNTEAFF. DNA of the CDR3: TGTGCCAGCAGCCTGGCACAGGGTGGTTGGCGGAACACTGAAGCTTTCTTT.